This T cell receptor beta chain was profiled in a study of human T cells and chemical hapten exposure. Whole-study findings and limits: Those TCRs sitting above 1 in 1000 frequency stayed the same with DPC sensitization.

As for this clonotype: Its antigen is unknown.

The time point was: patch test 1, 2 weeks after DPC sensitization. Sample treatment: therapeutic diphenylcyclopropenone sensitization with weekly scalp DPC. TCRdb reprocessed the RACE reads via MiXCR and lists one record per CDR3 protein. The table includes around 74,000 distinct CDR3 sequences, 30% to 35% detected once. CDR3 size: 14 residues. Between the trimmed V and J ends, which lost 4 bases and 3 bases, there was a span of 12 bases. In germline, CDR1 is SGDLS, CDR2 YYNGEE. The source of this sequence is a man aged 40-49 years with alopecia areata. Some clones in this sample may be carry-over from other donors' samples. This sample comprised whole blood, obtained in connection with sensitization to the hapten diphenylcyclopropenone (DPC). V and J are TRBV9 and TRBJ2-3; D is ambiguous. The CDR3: CASSPTHRTDTQYF. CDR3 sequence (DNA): TGTGCCAGCAGCCCCACCCACCGGACAGATACGCAGTATTTT.